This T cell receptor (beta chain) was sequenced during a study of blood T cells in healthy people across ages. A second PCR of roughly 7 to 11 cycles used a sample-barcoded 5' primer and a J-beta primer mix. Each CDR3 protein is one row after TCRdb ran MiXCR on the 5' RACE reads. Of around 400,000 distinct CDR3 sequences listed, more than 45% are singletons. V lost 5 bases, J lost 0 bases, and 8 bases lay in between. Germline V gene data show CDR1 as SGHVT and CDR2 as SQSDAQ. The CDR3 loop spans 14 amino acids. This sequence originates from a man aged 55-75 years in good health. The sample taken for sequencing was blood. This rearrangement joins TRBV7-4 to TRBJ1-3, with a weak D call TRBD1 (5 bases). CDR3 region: CASSAGSSGNTIYF. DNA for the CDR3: TGTGCCAGCAGCGCAGGGTCCTCTGGAAACACCATATATTTT.